The T cell receptor (beta chain) described here comes from a study of T-cell reconstitution after alpha-beta-depleted transplantation in children. Note on this clonotype: What it binds is not known.

A library of TCRbeta sequences, prepared with unique molecular identifiers, was generated. TCRdb used MiXCR to reprocess the PCR reads, holding one entry per CDR3 protein. The data contain hundreds of thousands of distinct CDR3 sequences, about 17% of them singletons. V shed 0 bases, J shed 5 bases, and the junction held 8 bases outside the gene matches. The CDR3 has 16 residues. Germline-derived CDR1 and CDR2 are DFQATT and SNEGSKA (reference sequence). Notes on the study in general: T-cell numbers and diversity, one year after transplant, stemmed largely from T cells that were newly produced. Reportedly, alpha-beta T cells present about two months post-transplant originated from several hundred expanded clones of graft origin.

The material sequenced was PBMCs, mostly from graft donor cells, taken 360 days after TCRalphabeta/CD19-depleted stem cell transplant. The chain joins TRBV20-1 to TRBJ2-3; 10 bases agree with TRBD2. The clonotype was recovered from a male patient under 10 years old who had a stem cell transplant for acute lymphoblastic leukemia, so the T cells may come from the graft donor. The CDR3 region is CSARDLLAGILDTQYF. The CDR3 region has the DNA TGCAGTGCTAGAGATCTACTAGCGGGAATTTTAGATACGCAGTATTTT.